Below, 9 T cell receptor beta chains from the same sample are listed, as sequenced in a study of OX40 agonist ivuxolimab in advanced cancers. Data came from immunoSEQ multiplex PCR; TCRdb stores just in-frame clones and leaves some out. The profile shows tens of thousands of clones, about 81% of them singletons. This specimen consisted of CD4+ or CD8+ T cells sorted from blood, obtained in a trial of the OX40 agonist ivuxolimab. Receptors were obtained from an adult with an advanced solid tumor such as melanoma, head and neck, liver or kidney cancer.

The rearrangement joins TRBV19 to TRBJ2-1, with D perhaps TRBD2 (6 bases). The CDR3 sequence is 15 residues long. Germline loops: CDR1 LNHDA, CDR2 SQIVND (reference sequence). Trimming removed 4 bases at V and 1 base at J, with 11 bases between. CDR3 loop: CASSRGSGSYNEQFF. CDR3 coding DNA: TGTGCCAGTAGTAGGGGTAGCGGTTCCTACAATGAGCAGTTCTTC.

This chain links TRBV2 with TRBJ2-5; the D gene is possibly TRBD2 (6 bases). Trimming took off 4 bases at V and 5 bases at J, with 11 bases between the two ends. Per germline, CDR1 SNHLY and CDR2 FYNNEI. The CDR3 loop spans 13 amino acids. The CDR3: CASSARGMETQYF. The CDR3 DNA is TGTGCCAGCAGTGCCCGGGGGATGGAGACCCAGTACTTC. Drawing the rest from reference TRBV2 and TRBJ2-5, the complete variable domain is EPEVTQTPSHQVTQMGQEVILRCVPISNHLYFYWYRQILGQKVEFLVSFYNNEISEKSEIFDDQFSVERPDGSNFTLKIRSTKLEDSAMYFCASSARGMETQYFGPGTRLLVL.

The rearrangement links TRBV7-2 to TRBJ1-2; a weak D match, TRBD1 (5 bases). CDR3 length: 15 residues. Germline V gene sequence: CDR1 SGHTA, CDR2 FQGNSA. The V end lost 1 base, the J end lost 4 bases, and 13 bases lay between the germline ends. The CDR3 protein is CASSLGQGLGYGYTF. CDR3 sequence (DNA): TGTGCCAGCAGCTTAGGGCAGGGTCTGGGCTATGGCTACACCTTC.

This chain joins TRBV30 and TRBJ1-1; D gene unclear. The CDR3 extends over 10 amino acids. Per the germline V gene, CDR1 is GTSNPN and CDR2 is SVGIG (reference sequence). Trimming removed 2 bases at V and 5 bases at J, with 3 bases between. The CDR3 region is CAWSRTEAFF. DNA of the CDR3: TGTGCCTGGAGTAGGACTGAAGCTTTCTTT.

This chain connects TRBV6-5 to TRBJ1-2, with 7 bases matching TRBD1. CDR3 length equals 15 residues. J gave up 1 base and V 5 bases, and 7 bases lay outside the gene matches. Germline V gives CDR1 MNHEY, CDR2 SVGAGI. The CDR3 nucleotides read TGTGCCAGCAGTGGCCTGACAGGGCGTAACTATGGCTACACCTTC. Its protein is CASSGLTGRNYGYTF.

V gene TRBV2 combines with J gene TRBJ1-1, with D uncertain. Germline CDR1 and CDR2: SNHLY and FYNNEI. V was cut by 7 bases and J by 10 bases, with 10 bases left in between. The CDR3 runs to 10 residues. The CDR3 region is CASTASRAFF. CDR3 bases: TGTGCCAGCACGGCGTCGCGAGCTTTCTTT.

V gene TRBV6-5 combines with J gene TRBJ1-3; D is possibly TRBD1 (6 bases). Germline lookup yields CDR1 MNHEY and CDR2 SVGAGI. The CDR3 is 15 amino acids. The ends were cut back, 0 bases at V and 8 bases at J, with 14 bases in the middle. This CDR3 reads CASSYSSGGGDTIYF. CDR3 bases: TGTGCCAGCAGTTACTCGAGTGGAGGGGGGGACACCATATATTTT.

This clone was seen a handful of times. The rearrangement joins TRBV5-1 to TRBJ1-2; TRBD1 matches 9 bases. With V trimmed by 3 bases and J by 8 bases, 5 bases remained unmatched. Looked up from germline, CDR1 is SGHRS and CDR2 is YFSETQ. There are 13 residues in the CDR3. The CDR3: CASSSGTGIGYTF. The DNA of the CDR3 is TGCGCCAGCAGCTCGGGGACAGGGATCGGCTACACCTTC.

The chain is built from TRBV5-1 and TRBJ1-2; no reliable D call. The CDR3 is 14 amino acids. Trimming left V 4 bases short and J 0 bases short, with 10 bases between. Germline values: CDR1 SGHRS, CDR2 YFSETQ. CDR3 loop: CASSPGTPNYGYTF. In DNA form, the CDR3 reads TGCGCCAGCAGCCCGGGAACACCTAACTATGGCTACACCTTC.